This T cell receptor (beta chain) is from a study of T cell repertoires in ileal Crohn's disease. Clones were read by immunoSEQ multiplex PCR, and TCRdb kept only the in-frame ones, dropping some. The sample lists approximately 2,300 clones, roughly 72% occurring once. There are 14 residues in the CDR3. J lost 5 bases, V lost 4 bases, and 4 bases had no gene match. CDR1 is SGHNT and CDR2 is YENEEA in the germline V gene. The source is an adult with Crohn's disease. The chain is built from TRBV11-3 and TRBJ1-5; 8 bases fit TRBD1. Sequencing used ileal tissue. The DNA of the CDR3 is TGTGCCAGCAGCTCTCAGGGGGCCGATCAGCCCCAGCATTTT. Its translation: CASSSQGADQPQHF.